This T cell receptor beta chain is drawn from a study of T cell changes during pregnancy in multiple sclerosis. Germline loops: CDR1 SGHNT, CDR2 YYREEE (reference sequence). V gave up 5 bases and J gave up 5 bases, with 9 bases separating them. The CDR3 has 12 residues. Assay used: immunoSEQ multiplex PCR; TCRdb lists only in-frame clones, some missing. The data hold around 64,000 clones, with over 90% observed a single time. This clone was found once. The chain couples TRBV5-4 to TRBJ2-3; D is possibly TRBD1 (5 bases). The receptor was derived from a female donor with multiple sclerosis, enrolled in a pregnancy study. Sequencing was performed on CD4+ T cells from peripheral blood mononuclear cells, taken after pregnancy. The CDR3 DNA reads TGTGCCAGCAGGGGAAGGGGAGATACGCAGTATTTT. Translation gives CASRGRGDTQYF.